The 5 T cell receptor beta chains in this list originate from one sample, sequenced in a study of blood T cell repertoires in COVID-19. The table came from immunoSEQ multiplex PCR; TCRdb's copy has only in-frame clones and leaves some out. The sample consists of fewer than 200,000 clones, about 85% of them appearing once. Sequenced material: peripheral blood. All receptors derive from a man aged 60 to 69 who had recovered from COVID-19.

The gene calls are TRBV10-3 and TRBJ1-2, with a weak D call TRBD1 (6 bases). This CDR3 has 13 amino acids. Germline V gives CDR1 ENHRY, CDR2 SYGVKD. V was trimmed by 2 bases and J by 8 bases, leaving 12 bases between them. CDR3 in amino acids: CAISEVGAGGYTF. CDR3 sequence (DNA): TGTGCCATCAGTGAGGTGGGGGCAGGGGGCTACACCTTC.

The CDR3 protein is CASSRDLPSGGAYEQYF. The CDR3 nucleotides are TGCGCCAGCAGCCGAGACCTTCCTAGCGGGGGGGCCTACGAGCAGTACTTC. The J gene is TRBJ2-7, the V gene TRBV4-3; 12 bases match TRBD2. CDR1 and CDR2 from the germline V gene are LGHNA and YSLEER. The CDR3 is 17 amino acids. The J segment lost 2 bases and the V segment lost 4 bases, leaving 9 bases of the junction unmatched.

The chain has TRBV7-2 and TRBJ1-2, with 7 bases that match TRBD1. The V and J ends lost 5 bases and 6 bases, in that order; junction bases with no gene match: 18. Germline V gene data show CDR1 as SGHTA and CDR2 as FQGNSA. The CDR3 contains 17 residues. The CDR3 coding sequence is TGTGCCAGCAGCCCCCAAAAAGTCGGCAGGGGGTTAGATGGCTACACCTTC. It is translated as CASSPQKVGRGLDGYTF.

This chain links TRBV6-5 with TRBJ1-1; 7 nucleotides match TRBD1. This CDR3 region has 13 residues. Germline assignment: CDR1 MNHEY and CDR2 SVGAGI. V dropped 7 bases and J dropped 4; count of bases not matched to a gene: 6. CDR3 DNA sequence: TGTGCCAGCAACCTCAGGGGGACCACTGAAGCTTTCTTT. This gives the protein CASNLRGTTEAFF.

The chain uses TRBV7-2 and TRBJ2-7; possibly TRBD1 for D (6 bases). The CDR3 is 15 residues long. V was shortened by 5 bases and J by 2 bases, with 16 bases between the two germline ends. CDR1 is SGHTA and CDR2 is FQGNSA in the germline V gene. CDR3 in DNA: TGTGCCAGCAGCCGCGAATCCGGGACACCCTACGAGCAGTACTTC. Its translation is CASSRESGTPYEQYF.